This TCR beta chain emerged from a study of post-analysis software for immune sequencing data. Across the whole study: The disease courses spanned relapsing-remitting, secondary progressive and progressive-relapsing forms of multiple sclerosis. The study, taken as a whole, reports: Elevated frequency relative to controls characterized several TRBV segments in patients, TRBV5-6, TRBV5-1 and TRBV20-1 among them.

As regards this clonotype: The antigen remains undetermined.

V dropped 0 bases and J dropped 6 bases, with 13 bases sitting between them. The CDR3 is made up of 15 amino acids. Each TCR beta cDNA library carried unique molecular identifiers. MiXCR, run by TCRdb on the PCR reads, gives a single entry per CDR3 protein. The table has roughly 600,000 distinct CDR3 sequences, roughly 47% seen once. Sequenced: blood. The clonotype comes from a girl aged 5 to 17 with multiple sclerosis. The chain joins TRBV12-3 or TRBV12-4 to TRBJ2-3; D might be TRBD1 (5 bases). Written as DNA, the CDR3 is TGTGCCAGCAGTTTAGCGCAGAAGGGGCGGGATACGCAGTATTTT. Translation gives CASSLAQKGRDTQYF.